These T cell receptor beta chains were read from a single sample in a study of T cells in tumors after PD-1 blockade. Assay: immunoSEQ multiplex PCR; the TCRdb copy retains only in-frame clones and omits some. The sample consists of 54,000 or so clones, 80% of them appearing once. The specimen was PBMCs, collected before anti-PD-1 treatment. The receptors derive from a human donor with basal cell carcinoma. Each CDR3 is given with its conserved first and last residue. D genes are given only for firm matches. Clone size appears in some rows only: once, few, many, or a class for an expanded clone.

.	TRBJ1-2	.	TRBV5-6	TGTGCCAGCAGCTTGGACAGGGTGGTCTATGGCTACACCTTC	CASSLDRVVYGYTF
.	TRBJ2-3	.	TRBV9	TGTGCCAGCAGCGTAGAGGCAGATACGCAGTATTTT	CASSVEADTQYF
.	TRBJ2-5	TRBD2	TRBV19	TGTGCCAGTAGTACGGGTTGGCGGGGGGCGCAAGAGACCCAGTACTTC	CASSTGWRGAQETQYF
.	TRBJ1-1	.	TRBV30	TGTGCCTGGAGTATGCAGTACGCTGAAGCTTTCTTT	CAWSMQYAEAFF
.	TRBJ2-3	TRBD2	TRBV5-1	TGCGCCAGCAGATTGGGAGGGGATAGCACAGATACGCAGTATTTT	CASRLGGDSTDTQYF
.	TRBJ1-5	.	TRBV18	TGTGCCAGCTCACCAGGGGCAGATAGCAATCAGCCCCAGCATTTT	CASSPGADSNQPQHF
few	TRBJ1-5	.	TRBV6-4	TGTGCCAGCAGTGACGGTGCAGGGTCCCAGCCCCAGCATTTT	CASSDGAGSQPQHF
.	TRBJ1-1	.	TRBV13	TGTGCCAGCAGCTTAGAGGCAGGGAGGACTGAAGCTTTCTTT	CASSLEAGRTEAFF
.	TRBJ2-2	.	TRBV30	TGTGCCTGGAGTCGAAAACCCACCGGGGAGCTGTTTTTT	CAWSRKPTGELFF
.	TRBJ2-7	.	TRBV12-3/TRBV12-4	TGTGCCAGCAGTTTCGGGGGGCGTGAGCAGTACTTC	CASSFGGREQYF
.	TRBJ1-6	.	TRBV11-1	TGTGCCAGCAGCCTCCAGGGGCTCCCGGTCGGTTCACCCCTCCACTTT	CASSLQGLPVGSPLHF
.	TRBJ2-7	.	TRBV18	TGTGCCAGCTCACCGCTTAGCGCAGCCTACGAGCAGTACTTC	CASSPLSAAYEQYF
.	TRBJ2-3	.	TRBV6-5	TGTGCCAGCAGTTTCCCCGGGACGGACAGCACAGATACGCAGTATTTT	CASSFPGTDSTDTQYF
.	TRBJ1-5	.	TRBV21-1	TGTGCCAGCAGCAATCTCGAGGAGGGCGAGGATTTT	CASSNLEEGEDF
.	TRBJ1-2	TRBD1	TRBV4-1	TGCGCCAGCAGCCAAGGAGCGCAGGGGGGTTTTCGCTACACCTTC	CASSQGAQGGFRYTF
.	TRBJ2-5	.	TRBV18	TGTGCCAGCTCAAGGGTTAGCCAAGAGACCCAGTACTTC	CASSRVSQETQYF
.	TRBJ1-1	.	TRBV5-1	TGCGCCAGCAGTTTGGACACTGAAGCTTTCTTT	CASSLDTEAFF
few	TRBJ1-1	TRBD1	TRBV9	TGTGCCAGCAGCCTAGGCCCAGGGGGGACTGAAGCTTTCTTT	CASSLGPGGTEAFF
.	TRBJ2-7	TRBD1	TRBV4-1	TGCGCCAGCAGCCAAAATCCCGGACAGGGGATCGAGCAGTACTTC	CASSQNPGQGIEQYF
.	TRBJ1-1	.	TRBV29-1	TGCAGCGTTGAAGTCGCCGGGGGCTCTGAAGCTTTCTTT	CSVEVAGGSEAFF
.	TRBJ2-6	.	TRBV11-3	TGTGCCAGCAGCTTAGTTGGGGGAACCTCTGGGGCCAACGTCCTGACTTTC	CASSLVGGTSGANVLTF
few	TRBJ1-2	TRBD1	TRBV5-1	TGCGCCAGCAGGCACCCCCAGGGGGCTAATACCTTC	CASRHPQGANTF
.	TRBJ1-2	.	TRBV6-1	TGTGCCAGCAGTGAAGCGGGGGGTGGAGGCGGCTACACCTTC	CASSEAGGGGGYTF
.	TRBJ1-1	.	TRBV18	TGTGCCAGCTCACCCCAACGTAACAGGCCCCCTGTGAACACTGAAGCTTTCTTT	CASSPQRNRPPVNTEAFF
once	TRBJ1-1	.	TRBV27	TGTGCCAGCAGTTTATTTCGGAACACTGAAGCTTTCTTT	CASSLFRNTEAFF
few	TRBJ2-2	.	TRBV9	TGTGCCAGCAGAAGGCGGGGCACCGGGGAGCTGTTTTTT	CASRRRGTGELFF
.	TRBJ1-2	.	TRBV7-9	TGTGCCAGCAGCTTTAACAGGGCCGGCTACACCTTC	CASSFNRAGYTF
.	TRBJ1-1	.	TRBV5-1	TGCGCCAGCAGCACCATGTCAGGGTTCAACACTGAAGCTTTCTTT	CASSTMSGFNTEAFF
.	TRBJ2-1	.	TRBV18	TGTGCCAGCTCACCTCGCTCCTACAATGAGCAGTTCTTC	CASSPRSYNEQFF
.	TRBJ2-5	.	TRBV4-1	TGCGCCAGCAGCCAACCCGAGGGCGAGACCCAGTACTTC	CASSQPEGETQYF
.	TRBJ1-3	.	TRBV3-1/TRBV3-2	TGTGCCAGCAGCCAGGCCCAGGGAGGTGGAAACACCATATATTTT	CASSQAQGGGNTIYF
.	TRBJ1-4	TRBD1	TRBV5-1	TGCGCCAGCAGCTCCGCCTTGGGTGACAGGGCAACTAATGAAAAACTGTTTTTT	CASSSALGDRATNEKLFF
.	TRBJ1-4	.	TRBV27	TGTGCCAGCAGTTTATATGAGAATGAAAAACTGTTTTTT	CASSLYENEKLFF
.	TRBJ1-5	.	TRBV4-1	TGCGCCAGCAGCCAAGTTGAGGGGATAGGGCCCCAGCATTTT	CASSQVEGIGPQHF
.	TRBJ2-1	TRBD2	TRBV27	TGTGCCAGCAGTTTATCGAGCGGGGTAAGCTCCTACAATGAGCAGTTCTTC	CASSLSSGVSSYNEQFF
once	TRBJ1-1	.	TRBV12-5	TGTGCTAGTGGTTCACCCACAGCGGGGATGAATACTGAAGCTTTCTTT	CASGSPTAGMNTEAFF
.	TRBJ1-2	.	TRBV14	TGTGCCAGCAGCCTTAGGGGGACATTTGGCTACACCTTC	CASSLRGTFGYTF
.	TRBJ1-6	.	TRBV30	TGTGCCTGGAGTGTACGGGGCAGCCGCTCCTATAATTCACCCCTCCACTTT	CAWSVRGSRSYNSPLHF
.	TRBJ1-2	.	TRBV5-1	TGCGCCAGCAGCTTGGCGCGCGGACCGCAATGGGATGGCTACACCTTC	CASSLARGPQWDGYTF
.	TRBJ2-7	.	TRBV9	TGTGCCAGCAGCGTAGGTGGGGTATCCTACGAGCAGTACTTC	CASSVGGVSYEQYF
.	TRBJ2-6	.	TRBV19	TGTGCCAGTAGTATAGATGGTGGTGCTGGGGCCAACGTCCTGACTTTC	CASSIDGGAGANVLTF
.	TRBJ2-5	.	TRBV7-3	TGTGCCAGCAGCTTAACAGGAATCCAAGAGACCCAGTACTTC	CASSLTGIQETQYF
few	TRBJ2-7	.	TRBV10-3	TGTGCCATCAGTGAGTCGGGAAGACTTAACGAGCAGTACTTC	CAISESGRLNEQYF
once	TRBJ2-7	TRBD1	TRBV19	TGTGCCAGTAGGGACAGGGGGCCCCCCTACGAGCAGTACTTC	CASRDRGPPYEQYF
.	TRBJ1-1	.	TRBV10-3	TGTGCCATCAGTCGGGTTTTGGGCCCCACTGAAGCTTTCTTT	CAISRVLGPTEAFF
.	TRBJ1-1	.	TRBV5-8	TGTGCCAGCTCTCGGGGATATGGCACTGAAGCTTTCTTT	CASSRGYGTEAFF
.	TRBJ1-5	.	TRBV3-1/TRBV3-2	TGTGCCAGCAGCCTACACGATCAGCCCCAGCATTTT	CASSLHDQPQHF
.	TRBJ1-2	.	TRBV7-9	TGTGCCAGCAGCTTAGACAGTGCTAACTATGGCTACACCTTC	CASSLDSANYGYTF
.	TRBJ1-5	.	TRBV5-6	TGTGCCAGCAGCCGCAGGGGAAGCAATCAGCCCCAGCATTTT	CASSRRGSNQPQHF
.	TRBJ1-6	.	TRBV30	TGTGCCTGGACCGATACCGGGTCCCCGGCCCCCCTCCACTTT	CAWTDTGSPAPLHF
.	TRBJ2-5	.	TRBV19	TGTGCCAGTAGTATGAGCCAGGGTTGGGAGACCCAGTACTTC	CASSMSQGWETQYF
.	TRBJ2-5	TRBD2	TRBV5-1	TGCGCCAGCAGCTTGGTTGGCGGGGGATCCCAAGAGACCCAGTACTTC	CASSLVGGGSQETQYF
.	TRBJ2-1	.	TRBV9	TGTGCCAGCAGCGTTGGGCAGAACTCCTACAATGAGCAGTTCTTC	CASSVGQNSYNEQFF
.	TRBJ2-7	.	TRBV3-1/TRBV3-2	TGTGCCAGCAGCCAAGGGGCCTACGAGCAGTACTTC	CASSQGAYEQYF
.	TRBJ2-1	TRBD1	TRBV6-5	TGTGCCAGCAGGCGACCGGGACAGGGGGACAATGAGCAGTTCTTC	CASRRPGQGDNEQFF